The next 12 T cell receptor beta chains were all read from a single sample in a study of early T cells in non-severe SARS-CoV-2 infection. TCRdb independently ran MiXCR on the 5' RACE reads; one entry per CDR3 protein. The table lists around 80,000 distinct CDR3 sequences, roughly 10% of them singletons, with about 11% in the top ten. This specimen was whole blood, taken at baseline. The receptors shown here come from an adult who was a healthcare worker with PCR-confirmed SARS-CoV-2 infection or an uninfected control (not recorded which).

This clonotype was seen many times. V usage is TRBV2 and J usage is TRBJ2-6; possibly TRBD2 for D (5 bases). From germline, CDR1 is SNHLY and CDR2 FYNNEI. The CDR3 spans 16 residues. V was pared by 11 bases and J by 1 base, with 18 bases between. The CDR3 DNA reads as TGTGCCGGTGCTAGAGGGCGCCTATCTGGGGCCAACGTCCTGACTTTC. Protein: CAGARGRLSGANVLTF.

The chain uses TRBV19 and TRBJ2-1; D unresolved. The CDR3 runs to 12 residues. V lost 6 bases and J 7 bases, leaving 10 bases between the germline ends. Looked up from germline, CDR1 is LNHDA and CDR2 is SQIVND (reference sequence). CDR3 protein: CASSRIWNEQFF. The DNA of the CDR3 is TGTGCCAGTAGCCGGATTTGGAATGAGCAGTTCTTC.

This clonotype was counted many times. The chain uses TRBV6-6 and TRBJ2-7; 8 bases agree with TRBD1. The J segment lost 4 bases and the V segment lost 5 bases, leaving 7 bases of the junction unmatched. The CDR3 has 14 amino acids. From germline, CDR1 is MNHNY and CDR2 SVGAGI (reference sequence). CDR3 DNA: TGTGCCAGCAGTGGTAGGACAGGGCAATACGAGCAGTACTTC. This gives the protein CASSGRTGQYEQYF.

A few counts support this clonotype. The chain recombines TRBV7-8 with TRBJ2-1; D unclear. The CDR3 length is 12 residues. Trimming removed 5 bases from V and 8 bases from J, with 10 bases in between. Germline CDR1 is SGHVS and CDR2 is FQNEAQ. CDR3 nucleotide sequence: TGTGCCAGCAGCCCCCGGGTAGATGAGCAGTTCTTC. Its translation: CASSPRVDEQFF.

This clonotype was counted at least ten times. V gene TRBV7-9 combines with J gene TRBJ1-4; 11 nucleotides align to TRBD1. This CDR3 comprises 14 residues. The V gene's germline CDR1 is SEHNR and CDR2 FQNEAQ (reference sequence). Trimming removed 5 bases from V and 8 bases from J; junction bases left unmatched: 4. In nucleotides, the CDR3 is TGTGCCAGCAGCGCGGGACAGGGGGAGGAAAAACTGTTTTTT. It translates to CASSAGQGEEKLFF. Filled out from reference TRBV7-9 and TRBJ1-4, the complete variable domain reads DTGVSQNPRHKITKRGQNVTFRCDPISEHNRLYWYRQTLGQGPEFLTYFQNEAQLEKSRLLSDRFSAERPKGSFSTLEIQRTEQGDSAMYLCASSAGQGEEKLFFGSGTQLSVL.

The J gene is TRBJ2-1, the V gene TRBV20-1, with D possibly matching TRBD1 (8 bases). The length of the CDR3 is 16 residues. The V and J ends lost 5 bases and 7 bases respectively, with 24 bases between them. The germline gives CDR1 DFQATT, CDR2 SNEGSKA (reference sequence). The CDR3 nucleotides read TGCAGTGCTCGAAACAGCGGGACAGGAAGGTGGAATGAGCAGTTCTTC. It yields the protein CSARNSGTGRWNEQFF.

This clonotype was found a few times. V and J are TRBV27 and TRBJ2-6; D not resolved. From germline, CDR1 is MNHEY and CDR2 SMNVEV (reference sequence). V lost 4 bases and J lost 0, with 19 bases in between. This CDR3 has 19 residues. The CDR3 region is CASSSPPRGRSSGANVLTF. CDR3 bases: TGTGCCAGCAGTTCTCCCCCCAGAGGAAGGAGCTCTGGGGCCAACGTCCTGACTTTC.

The chain is built from TRBV6-2 or TRBV6-3 and TRBJ1-5; 7 nucleotides line up with TRBD1. Germline values: CDR1 MNHEY, CDR2 SVGEGT. The CDR3 extends over 15 amino acids. The V and J ends lost 6 bases and 5 bases, in that order; junction bases with no gene match: 10. CDR3 in amino acids: CASREHIRGYQPQHF. The CDR3 DNA reads as TGTGCCAGCAGAGAACACATCAGGGGGTATCAGCCCCAGCATTTT.

The sample holds many counts of this clonotype. The chain employs TRBV29-1 and TRBJ2-7; a weak D match, TRBD1 (6 bases). CDR1 is SQVTM, CDR2 ANQGSEA, per germline. V lost 4 bases, J lost 1 base, and 11 bases lay in between. The CDR3 spans 13 residues. This CDR3 reads CSVVDRSSYEQYF. The CDR3 DNA reads TGCAGCGTTGTTGACAGGAGTTCCTACGAGCAGTACTTC.

This clonotype was recorded at least ten times. The rearrangement joins TRBV6-2 or TRBV6-3 to TRBJ2-5; tentatively, D is TRBD1 or TRBD2 (5 bases each). The V gene lost 7 bases and the J gene lost 7 bases, with 19 bases spanning the gap. The CDR3 totals 14 residues. Germline V gene sequence: CDR1 MNHEY, CDR2 SVGEGT. The CDR3 DNA is TGTGCCAGCACCTCGGGGCACCCCCTGTGGACCCAGTACTTC. It is translated as CASTSGHPLWTQYF.

This clonotype came up many times. The rearrangement joins TRBV19 to TRBJ1-1, with D possibly TRBD1 on 5 matching bases. Trimming stripped 1 base from V and 4 bases from J, with 10 bases between. CDR1 is LNHDA, CDR2 SQIVND, per germline (reference sequence). The CDR3 totals 14 residues. The DNA for the CDR3 is TGTGCCAGTAGTATAGGCGGCAGGGTCACTGAAGCTTTCTTT. This codes for CASSIGGRVTEAFF.

This clonotype came up a few times. The chain employs TRBV7-2 and TRBJ2-2; D remains ambiguous. Trimming took off 1 base at V and 9 bases at J, with 9 bases between the two ends. Germline V gene lookup returns CDR1 SGHTA and CDR2 FQGNSA. This CDR3 comprises 13 residues. The CDR3 loop is CASSLGGKWELFF. Here the CDR3 DNA reads TGTGCCAGCAGCTTAGGGGGTAAATGGGAGCTGTTTTTT.